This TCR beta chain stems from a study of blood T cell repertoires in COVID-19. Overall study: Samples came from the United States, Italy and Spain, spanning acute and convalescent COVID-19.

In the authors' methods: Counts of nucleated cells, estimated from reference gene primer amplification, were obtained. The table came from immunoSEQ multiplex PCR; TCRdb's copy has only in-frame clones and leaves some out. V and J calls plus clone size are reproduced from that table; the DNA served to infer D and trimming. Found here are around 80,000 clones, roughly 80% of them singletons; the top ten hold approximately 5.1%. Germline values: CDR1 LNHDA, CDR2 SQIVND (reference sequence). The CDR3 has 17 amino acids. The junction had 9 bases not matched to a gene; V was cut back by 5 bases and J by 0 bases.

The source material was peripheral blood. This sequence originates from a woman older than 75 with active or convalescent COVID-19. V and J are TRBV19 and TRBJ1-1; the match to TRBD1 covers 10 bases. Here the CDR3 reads CASSSGTGARVNTEAFF. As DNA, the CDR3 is TGTGCCAGTAGTTCTGGGACAGGGGCTCGTGTGAACACTGAAGCTTTCTTT.